The 4 T cell receptor beta chains below were found in one sample sequenced in a study of blood T cell repertoires in COVID-19. Here immunoSEQ multiplex PCR was the method, and the copy in TCRdb shows in-frame clones only, minus some. The table includes approximately 90,000 clones, 89% detected once. The specimen sequenced was peripheral blood. Receptors were obtained from a man in his 60s with COVID-19, enrolled during active disease.

The CDR3 nucleotides are TGTGCCAGTAGTCCCCAGCGGGGGTACGAGCAGTACTTC. Its translation is CASSPQRGYEQYF. The V and J genes are TRBV19 and TRBJ2-7; TRBD2 agrees at 8 bases. The CDR3 has 13 amino acids. The V gene end was trimmed by 5 bases and the J gene end by 4 bases; junction bases not matched to a gene: 4. CDR1 and CDR2 (germline): LNHDA, SQIVND (reference sequence).

The chain has TRBV9 and TRBJ1-2; TRBD1 is a possible D gene (5 bases). This CDR3 has 11 residues. V gave up 3 bases and J gave up 7 bases, with 7 bases separating them. Germline CDR1 is SGDLS and CDR2 is YYNGEE. The DNA of the CDR3 is TGTGCCAGCAGCGCCGGGGGTGGCTACACCTTC. As protein: CASSAGGGYTF.

The chain links TRBV3-1 (or the pseudogene TRBV3-2) to TRBJ2-7; 7 nucleotides align to TRBD1. The CDR3 has 14 residues. V shed 2 bases, J shed 5 bases, and the junction held 6 bases outside the gene matches. The germline CDR1 and CDR2 sequences are LGHDT and YNNKEL (reference sequence). The CDR3 DNA is TGTGCCAGCAGCCAAAATGACAGGGCCGACGAGCAGTACTTC. Its protein is CASSQNDRADEQYF.

This clone was picked up a small number of times. The chain employs TRBV5-1 and TRBJ1-1, with TRBD1 identical over 9 bases. The CDR3 sequence is 15 residues long. The junction had 6 bases not matched to a gene; V was cut back by 0 bases and J by 6 bases. CDR1 and CDR2 from the germline V gene are SGHRS and YFSETQ. The CDR3, as DNA: TGCGCCAGCAGCTTGGCCCCGGGACAGGGAGCTGAAGCTTTCTTT. It specifies CASSLAPGQGAEAFF.